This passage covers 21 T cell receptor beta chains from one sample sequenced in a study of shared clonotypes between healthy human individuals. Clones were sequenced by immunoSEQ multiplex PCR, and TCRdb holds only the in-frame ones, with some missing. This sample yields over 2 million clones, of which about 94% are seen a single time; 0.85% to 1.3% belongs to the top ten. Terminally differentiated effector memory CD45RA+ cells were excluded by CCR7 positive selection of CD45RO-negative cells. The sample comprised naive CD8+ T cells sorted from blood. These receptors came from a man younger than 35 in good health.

CDR3 DNA sequence: TGTGCCAGCCTCAGTGATTGGTTTTTGACCGGGGAGCTGTTTTTT. Its translation is CASLSDWFLTGELFF. The chain joins TRBV6-1 to TRBJ2-2; no reliable D call. V was trimmed by 8 bases and J by 5 bases, leaving 18 bases between them. Per germline, CDR1 MNHNS and CDR2 SASEGT. The CDR3 extends over 15 amino acids.

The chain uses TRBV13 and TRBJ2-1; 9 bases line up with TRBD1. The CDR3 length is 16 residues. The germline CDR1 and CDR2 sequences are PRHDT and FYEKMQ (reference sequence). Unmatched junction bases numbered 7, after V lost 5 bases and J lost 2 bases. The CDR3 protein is CASSPKGQGPYNEQFF. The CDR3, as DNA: TGTGCCAGCAGCCCGAAGGGACAGGGCCCCTACAATGAGCAGTTCTTC.

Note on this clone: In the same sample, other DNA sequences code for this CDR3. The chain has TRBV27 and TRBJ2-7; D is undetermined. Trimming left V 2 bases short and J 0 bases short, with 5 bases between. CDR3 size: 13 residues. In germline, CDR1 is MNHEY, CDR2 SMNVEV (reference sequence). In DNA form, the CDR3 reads TGTGCCAGCAGTTTACAGAGCTCCTACGAGCAGTACTTC. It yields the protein CASSLQSSYEQYF.

CDR3 nucleotide sequence: TGTGCCAGCAGCCACATTTTAGGGGGGGAGCAGTTCTTC. This gives the protein CASSHILGGEQFF. J is TRBJ2-1 and V is TRBV13, with D perhaps assigned TRBD1 or TRBD2 (6 bases each). The CDR3 has 13 amino acids. Per the germline V gene, CDR1 is PRHDT and CDR2 is FYEKMQ (reference sequence). The V end was cut by 5 bases, the J end by 10 bases, with 15 bases between.

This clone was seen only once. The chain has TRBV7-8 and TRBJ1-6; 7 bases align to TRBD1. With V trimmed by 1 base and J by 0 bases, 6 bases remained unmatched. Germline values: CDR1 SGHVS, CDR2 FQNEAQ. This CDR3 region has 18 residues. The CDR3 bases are TGTGCCAGCAGCTTAGGTCGACAGGGAAGCTCCTATAATTCACCCCTCCACTTT. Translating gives CASSLGRQGSSYNSPLHF.

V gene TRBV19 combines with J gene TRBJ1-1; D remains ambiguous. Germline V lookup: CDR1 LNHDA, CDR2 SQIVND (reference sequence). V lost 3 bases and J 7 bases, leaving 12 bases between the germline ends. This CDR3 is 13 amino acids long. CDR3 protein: CASSILVQSEAFF. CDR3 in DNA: TGTGCCAGTAGTATTCTTGTACAGAGTGAAGCTTTCTTT. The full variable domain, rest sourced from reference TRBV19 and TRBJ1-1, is DGGITQSPKYLFRKEGQNVTLSCEQNLNHDAMYWYRQDPGQGLRLIYYSQIVNDFQKGDIAEGYSVSREKKESFPLTVTSAQKNPTAFYLCASSILVQSEAFFGQGTRLTVV.

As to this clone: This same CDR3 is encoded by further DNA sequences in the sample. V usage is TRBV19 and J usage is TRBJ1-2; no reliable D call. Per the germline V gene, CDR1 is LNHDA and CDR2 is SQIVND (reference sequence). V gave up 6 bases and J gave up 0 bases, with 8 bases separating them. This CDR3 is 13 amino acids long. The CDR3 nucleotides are TGTGCCAGTAGCCCGGCTACTAACTATGGCTACACCTTC. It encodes CASSPATNYGYTF.

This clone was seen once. The CDR3 DNA reads as TGCAGTGCCTGTCCCGGGGATGAGCAGTTCTTC. This encodes CSACPGDEQFF. The chain employs TRBV20-1 and TRBJ2-1; D possibly corresponds to TRBD2 (5 bases). V lost 6 bases and J 8 bases, leaving 11 bases between the germline ends. The CDR3 is made up of 11 amino acids. Germline values: CDR1 DFQATT, CDR2 SNEGSKA (reference sequence).

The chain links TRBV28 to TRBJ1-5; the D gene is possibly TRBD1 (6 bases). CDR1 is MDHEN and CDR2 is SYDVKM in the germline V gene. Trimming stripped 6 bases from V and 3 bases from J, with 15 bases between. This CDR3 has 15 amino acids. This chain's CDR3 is CASRSRQANNQPQHF. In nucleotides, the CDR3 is TGTGCCAGCAGGTCGAGACAGGCGAACAATCAGCCCCAGCATTTT.

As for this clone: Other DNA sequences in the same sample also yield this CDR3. The chain's CDR3 is CASSEGYSNQPQHF. CDR3 nucleotide sequence: TGTGCCAGCAGTGAAGGGTATAGCAATCAGCCCCAGCATTTT. This chain uses TRBV6-1 with TRBJ1-5; D not resolved. Germline CDR1 and CDR2: MNHNS and SASEGT. Trimming pared 1 base from V and 0 bases from J, leaving 4 bases between. CDR3 size: 14 residues.

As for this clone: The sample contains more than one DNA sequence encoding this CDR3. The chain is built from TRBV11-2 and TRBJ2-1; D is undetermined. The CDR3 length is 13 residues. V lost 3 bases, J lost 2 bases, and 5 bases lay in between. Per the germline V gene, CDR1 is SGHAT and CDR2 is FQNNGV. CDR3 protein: CASSFGPYNEQFF. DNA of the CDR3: TGTGCCAGCAGCTTTGGGCCCTACAATGAGCAGTTCTTC.

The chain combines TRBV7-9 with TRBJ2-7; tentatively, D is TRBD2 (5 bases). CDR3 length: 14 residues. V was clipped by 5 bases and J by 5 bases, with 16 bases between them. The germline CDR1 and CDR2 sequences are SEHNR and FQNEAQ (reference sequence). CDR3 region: CASSILREGNEQYF. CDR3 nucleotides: TGTGCCAGCAGCATTCTGAGGGAAGGTAACGAGCAGTACTTC. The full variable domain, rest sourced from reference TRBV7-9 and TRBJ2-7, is DTGVSQNPRHKITKRGQNVTFRCDPISEHNRLYWYRQTLGQGPEFLTYFQNEAQLEKSRLLSDRFSAERPKGSFSTLEIQRTEQGDSAMYLCASSILREGNEQYFGPGTRLTVT.

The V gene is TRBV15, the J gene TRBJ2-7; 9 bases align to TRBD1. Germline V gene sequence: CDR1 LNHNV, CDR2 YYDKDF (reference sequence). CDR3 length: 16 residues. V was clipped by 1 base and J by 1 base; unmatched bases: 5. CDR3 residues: CATSRVATGGSYEQYF. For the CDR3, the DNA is TGTGCCACCAGCAGAGTGGCGACAGGGGGATCCTACGAGCAGTACTTC.

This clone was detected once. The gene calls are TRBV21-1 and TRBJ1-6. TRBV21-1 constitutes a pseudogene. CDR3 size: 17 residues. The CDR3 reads CASSLLGSAGRNSPLHF. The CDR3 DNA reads TGTGCCAGCAGCCTATTAGGTAGCGCAGGACGAAATTCACCCCTCCACTTT.

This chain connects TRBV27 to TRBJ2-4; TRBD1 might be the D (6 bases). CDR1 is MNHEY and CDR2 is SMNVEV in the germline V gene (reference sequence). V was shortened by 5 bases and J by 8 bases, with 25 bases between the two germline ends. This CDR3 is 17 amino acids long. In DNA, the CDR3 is TGTGCCAGCAGTCCGGTGGTGGTACAGGGTCTTTTAGACATTCAGTACTTC. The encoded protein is CASSPVVVQGLLDIQYF.

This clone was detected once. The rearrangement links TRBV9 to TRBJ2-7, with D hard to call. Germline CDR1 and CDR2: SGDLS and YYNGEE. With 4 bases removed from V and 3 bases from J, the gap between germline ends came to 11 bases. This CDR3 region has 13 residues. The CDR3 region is CASSSGPFYEQYF. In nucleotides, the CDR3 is TGTGCCAGCAGCTCCGGACCTTTCTACGAGCAGTACTTC.

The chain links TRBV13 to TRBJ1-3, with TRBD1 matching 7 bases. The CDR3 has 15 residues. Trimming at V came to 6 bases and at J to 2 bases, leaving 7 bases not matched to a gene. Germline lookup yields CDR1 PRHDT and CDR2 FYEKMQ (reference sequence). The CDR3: CASSYDRDPGNTIYF. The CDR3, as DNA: TGTGCCAGCAGTTATGACAGGGACCCTGGAAACACCATATATTTT. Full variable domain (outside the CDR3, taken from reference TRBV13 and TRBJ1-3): AAGVIQSPRHLIKEKRETATLKCYPIPRHDTVYWYQQGPGQDPQFLISFYEKMQSDKGSIPDRFSAQQFSDYHSELNMSSLELGDSALYFCASSYDRDPGNTIYFGEGSWLTVV.

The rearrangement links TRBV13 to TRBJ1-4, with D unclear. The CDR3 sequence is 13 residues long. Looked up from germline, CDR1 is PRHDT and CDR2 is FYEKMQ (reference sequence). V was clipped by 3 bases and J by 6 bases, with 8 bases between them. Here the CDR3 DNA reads TGTGCCAGCAGCTTGCAGGTGGATGAAAAACTGTTTTTT. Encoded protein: CASSLQVDEKLFF.

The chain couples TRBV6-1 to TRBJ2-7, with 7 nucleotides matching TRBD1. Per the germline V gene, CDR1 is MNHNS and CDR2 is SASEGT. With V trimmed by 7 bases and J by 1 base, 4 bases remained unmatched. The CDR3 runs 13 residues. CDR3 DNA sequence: TGTGCCAGCAAGGGACAGAATTCCTACGAGCAGTACTTC. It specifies CASKGQNSYEQYF.

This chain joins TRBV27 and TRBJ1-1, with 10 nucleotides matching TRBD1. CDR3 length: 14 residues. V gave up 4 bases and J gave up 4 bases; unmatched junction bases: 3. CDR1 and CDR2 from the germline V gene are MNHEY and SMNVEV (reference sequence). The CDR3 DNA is TGTGCCAGCAGTTCCAGGACAGGGGGCACTGAAGCTTTCTTT. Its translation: CASSSRTGGTEAFF.

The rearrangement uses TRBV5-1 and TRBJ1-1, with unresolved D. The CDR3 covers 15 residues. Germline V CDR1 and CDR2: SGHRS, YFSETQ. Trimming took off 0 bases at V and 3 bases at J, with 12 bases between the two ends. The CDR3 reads CASSLVLGEDTEAFF. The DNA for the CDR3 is TGCGCCAGCAGCTTGGTTCTGGGTGAGGACACTGAAGCTTTCTTT.